This passage covers 27 T cell receptor beta chains from one sample sequenced in a study of CD8 T cells in ankylosing spondylitis. Regarding the study as a whole: Blood of patients with ankylosing spondylitis appeared to be characterized by a TCR beta motif of several highly homologous variants.

These receptors have no identified antigens. One entry per CDR3 protein results from TCRdb running MiXCR on the 5' RACE reads. The sample records 500,000 or so distinct CDR3 sequences, roughly 5.3% being singletons. Sequencing was performed on blood, either unsorted or a sorted T cell fraction (not recorded which). The receptor source for this set is a male donor with ankylosing spondylitis.

This clonotype was picked up a small number of times. CDR3 loop: CASSLGGAYSYEQYF. The CDR3 DNA reads TGTGCCAGCAGCTTAGGGGGGGCTTACTCCTACGAGCAGTACTTC. The chain couples TRBV7-2 to TRBJ2-7; the D gene could be TRBD1 or TRBD2 (6 bases each). Germline loops: CDR1 SGHTA, CDR2 FQGNSA. This CDR3 spans 15 amino acids. V lost 1 base, J lost 0 bases, and 10 bases lay in between.

DNA of the CDR3: TGCAGTGCTCCCCGGACTAGCGGGACTGGGGATACGCAGTATTTT. Protein: CSAPRTSGTGDTQYF. This rearrangement joins TRBV20-1 to TRBJ2-3; 12 bases fit TRBD2. Losses at the gene ends were 5 bases for V and 6 bases for J; bases not matched to a gene: 9. The CDR3 contains 15 residues. In germline, CDR1 is DFQATT, CDR2 SNEGSKA (reference sequence).

In the case of this clonotype: One base away lies a much larger clone, so this may be a sequencing read error. J is TRBJ2-7 and V is TRBV28; D unresolved. Germline values: CDR1 MDHEN, CDR2 SYDVKM. V was clipped by 2 bases and J by 2 bases, with 10 bases between them. The CDR3 has 14 residues. CDR3 sequence (DNA): TGTGCCAGCAGTTTAAGGCACGGCACCTACGAGCAGTACTTC. As protein: CASSLRHGTYEQYF. Complete variable domain (other parts from reference TRBV28 and TRBJ2-7): DVKVTQSSRYLVKRTGEKVFLECVQDMDHENMFWYRQDPGLGLRLIYFSYDVKMKEKGDIPEGYSVSREKKERFSLILESASTNQTSMYLCASSLRHGTYEQYFGPGTRLTVT.

This clonotype was observed at least ten times. This rearrangement joins TRBV4-1 to TRBJ2-7; D is unresolved. V shed 4 bases and J shed 1 base, with 11 bases lying between them. This CDR3 region has 14 residues. Germline V gene lookup returns CDR1 MGHRA and CDR2 YSYEKL. The CDR3 spells CASSRWARSYEQYF. In DNA, the CDR3 is TGCGCCAGCAGCCGATGGGCTCGGTCCTACGAGCAGTACTTC.

This clonotype was seen more than once but under ten times. The CDR3 region is CSARDHRGKTEAFF. CDR3 bases: TGCAGTGCTAGGGACCACAGGGGAAAAACTGAAGCTTTCTTT. This chain uses TRBV20-1 with TRBJ1-1, with 7 bases fitting TRBD1. V dropped 3 bases and J dropped 5; count of bases not matched to a gene: 9. This CDR3 is built from 14 residues. Germline-derived CDR1 and CDR2 are DFQATT and SNEGSKA (reference sequence).

There are a few counts of this clonotype. The chain links TRBV7-2 to TRBJ2-1, with 8 bases fitting TRBD2. The CDR3 has 17 amino acids. Germline V gives CDR1 SGHTA, CDR2 FQGNSA. Trimming took 4 bases from V and 4 from J; bases not matched to a gene: 12. The CDR3 region has the DNA TGTGCCAGCAGCTCGAGGGCGGGGGGTAAGAGGTACAATGAGCAGTTCTTC. Translation gives CASSSRAGGKRYNEQFF.

This clonotype occurred many times. This rearrangement joins TRBV5-1 to TRBJ2-1, with TRBD2 as a possible D gene (7 bases). CDR1 SGHRS and CDR2 YFSETQ come from the germline V gene. The CDR3 covers 15 residues. Trimming removed 7 bases from V and 7 bases from J, with 21 bases in between. CDR3 nucleotide sequence: TGCGCCAGCGCCCGGAGGGGGGGAGGAGTAAATGAGCAGTTCTTC. Translating gives CASARRGGGVNEQFF. Variable domain in full (rest from reference TRBV5-1 and TRBJ2-1): KAGVTQTPRYLIKTRGQQVTLSCSPISGHRSVSWYQQTPGQGLQFLFEYFSETQRNKGNFPGRFSGRQFSNSRSEMNVSTLELGDSALYLCASARRGGGVNEQFFGPGTRLTVL.

This clonotype was counted many times. The rearrangement joins TRBV6-5 to TRBJ2-5, with 9 nucleotides matching TRBD1. The CDR3 is made up of 13 amino acids. V dropped 4 bases and J dropped 5; count of bases not matched to a gene: 2. In germline, CDR1 is MNHEY, CDR2 SVGAGI. CDR3 nucleotide sequence: TGTGCCAGCAGTTCGGGGACAGGGGAGACCCAGTACTTC. It specifies CASSSGTGETQYF.

J is TRBJ2-3 and V is TRBV11-1; unclear D gene. Germline lookup yields CDR1 SGHAT and CDR2 FQDESV (reference sequence). Trimming cost V 2 bases and J 2 bases, with 14 bases left between them. The CDR3 sequence is 16 residues long. CDR3 bases: TGTGCCAGCAGCTTATCGTTCGGGCTGGACACAGATACGCAGTATTTT. As protein: CASSLSFGLDTDTQYF. The full variable domain, its missing parts supplied by reference TRBV11-1 and TRBJ2-3, is EAEVAQSPRYKITEKSQAVAFWCDPISGHATLYWYRQILGQGPELLVQFQDESVVDDSQLPKDRFSAERLKGVDSTLKIQPAELGDSAMYLCASSLSFGLDTDTQYFGPGTRLTVL.

This clonotype was seen many times. CDR3 bases: TGTGCCAGCAGTCCTTTGAGGGTGATGGGAAGCACAGATACGCAGTATTTT. Translating gives CASSPLRVMGSTDTQYF. This rearrangement joins TRBV12-3 or TRBV12-4 to TRBJ2-3; possible D gene TRBD2, 5 bases. CDR3 length: 17 amino acids. V shed 5 bases and J shed 0 bases, with 18 bases lying between them.

About this clonotype: A clone one base away is much larger, so this may be a read error. The V gene is TRBV7-2, the J gene TRBJ2-7; 10 nucleotides align to TRBD1. Germline V lookup: CDR1 SGHTA, CDR2 FQGNSA. J was trimmed by 6 bases and V by 1 base; bases with no gene match: 3. This CDR3 comprises 14 residues. The CDR3 DNA sequence: TGTGCCAGCAGCTTAGGGGGACAGGGGACCGAGCAGTACTTC. Amino acids: CASSLGGQGTEQYF.

This clonotype was recorded at least ten times. The rearrangement uses TRBV6-4 and TRBJ2-2; D not resolved. The CDR3 runs 12 residues. CDR1 is MRHNA and CDR2 is SNTAGT in the germline V gene. V was pared by 4 bases and J by 3 bases, with 3 bases between. The CDR3 DNA reads TGTGCCAGCAGTGGCTACACCGGGGAGCTGTTTTTT. Residues: CASSGYTGELFF.

This clonotype was seen repeatedly, ten times or more. The V gene is TRBV30, the J gene TRBJ2-1, with D unresolved. This CDR3 is 11 amino acids long. The germline gives CDR1 GTSNPN, CDR2 SVGIG (reference sequence). V was clipped by 1 base and J by 7 bases, with 5 bases between them. This CDR3 reads CAWSGGNEQFF. CDR3 coding DNA: TGTGCCTGGAGTGGGGGTAATGAGCAGTTCTTC.

This clonotype was counted many times. This chain links TRBV28 with TRBJ2-7; 8 nucleotides line up with TRBD1. Germline CDR1 reads MDHEN; CDR2 reads SYDVKM. This CDR3 comprises 15 residues. The ends lost 8 bases at V and 4 bases at J; junction bases unmatched: 13. The chain's CDR3 is CASLRLGTGDYEQYF. DNA for the CDR3: TGTGCCAGCCTTAGACTCGGGACAGGTGATTACGAGCAGTACTTC.

Many counts were recorded for this clonotype. The CDR3 reads CASSFSRNEQFF. For the CDR3, the DNA is TGCGCCAGCAGCTTTTCTCGGAATGAGCAGTTCTTC. The chain carries TRBV5-1 and TRBJ2-1; D gene ambiguous. The germline gives CDR1 SGHRS, CDR2 YFSETQ. V gave up 2 bases and J gave up 7 bases, with 7 bases separating them. The length of the CDR3 is 12 residues.

Only a few counts were recorded for this clonotype. The chain couples TRBV5-1 to TRBJ2-2; 10 bases are a match to TRBD2. The V and J ends lost 1 base and 5 bases, in that order; junction bases with no gene match: 5. The germline V gene encodes CDR1 SGHRS and CDR2 YFSETQ. The CDR3 has 16 amino acids. The CDR3 coding sequence is TGCGCCAGCAGCTTGTGGCTAGCGGGAGCAACCGGGGAGCTGTTTTTT. Translating it yields CASSLWLAGATGELFF.

A few counts support this clonotype. The chain uses TRBV4-2 and TRBJ2-7; 12 nucleotides match TRBD2. V shed 0 bases, J shed 0 bases, and the junction held 9 bases outside the gene matches. Germline V lookup: CDR1 LGHNA, CDR2 YNFKEQ. The CDR3 covers 19 residues. The chain's CDR3 is CASSQEETSGGSRSYEQYF. The CDR3 coding sequence is TGTGCCAGCAGCCAAGAAGAGACTAGCGGGGGAAGCCGCTCCTACGAGCAGTACTTC.

Remarks on this clonotype: This could be a read error, since a much larger clone is one nucleotide away. This rearrangement joins TRBV29-1 to TRBJ2-7; a weak D match, TRBD1 (5 bases). From germline, CDR1 is SQVTM and CDR2 ANQGSEA. The CDR3 totals 12 residues. Trimming removed 7 bases at V and 5 bases at J, with 15 bases between. The CDR3 sequence is CSAKIGVDEQYF. CDR3 DNA sequence: TGCAGCGCCAAGATAGGGGTAGACGAGCAGTACTTC.

This clonotype was recorded many times. V and J are TRBV7-2 and TRBJ1-2; D might be TRBD1 (5 bases). From germline, CDR1 is SGHTA and CDR2 FQGNSA. The CDR3 has 13 amino acids. V was trimmed by 5 bases and J by 12 bases, leaving 19 bases between them. CDR3 region: CASSLLGPSSNTF. For the CDR3, the DNA is TGTGCCAGCAGCCTCTTGGGACCGTCCTCGAACACCTTC.

There are many counts of this clonotype. V gene TRBV27 combines with J gene TRBJ2-1; 10 bases align to TRBD2. Trimming removed 5 bases from V and 2 bases from J; junction bases left unmatched: 3. The CDR3 is made up of 15 amino acids. Germline CDR1 is MNHEY and CDR2 is SMNVEV (reference sequence). CDR3 coding DNA: TGTGCCAGCAGTCTGCTAGCGGGAGCCTACAATGAGCAGTTCTTC. Residues: CASSLLAGAYNEQFF.

The CDR3: CASTSSGRYNEQFF. The CDR3 coding sequence is TGCGCCAGCACCTCTAGCGGGAGGTACAATGAGCAGTTCTTC. The V and J genes are TRBV5-1 and TRBJ2-1, with 11 positions matching TRBD2. Trimming removed 6 bases from V and 4 bases from J; junction bases left unmatched: 3. The germline gives CDR1 SGHRS, CDR2 YFSETQ. The CDR3 sequence is 14 residues long.

This clonotype was seen at least ten times. This chain links TRBV7-2 with TRBJ2-7, with 7 bases matching TRBD1. The V gene end was trimmed by 3 bases and the J gene end by 5 bases; junction bases not matched to a gene: 16. This CDR3 is built from 17 residues. Germline CDR1 reads SGHTA; CDR2 reads FQGNSA. This CDR3 reads CASSFRSELTGRNEQYF. The CDR3 DNA follows: TGTGCCAGCAGCTTCCGGTCGGAGTTGACAGGGCGTAACGAGCAGTACTTC.

This clonotype came up many times. The chain recombines TRBV4-3 with TRBJ2-3; TRBD2 agrees at 9 bases. Germline V gene data show CDR1 as LGHNA and CDR2 as YSLEER. Trimming removed 4 bases from V and 0 bases from J; junction bases left unmatched: 11. The CDR3 is made up of 18 amino acids. The CDR3 reads CASSLLGAGGPSTDTQYF. The CDR3 DNA reads TGCGCCAGCAGCCTCTTAGGGGCGGGGGGGCCCAGCACAGATACGCAGTATTTT.

This clonotype has ten or more counts. This rearrangement joins TRBV4-2 to TRBJ1-4; no definite D call. The CDR3 is 16 amino acids. Germline V gene lookup returns CDR1 LGHNA and CDR2 YNFKEQ. The V and J ends lost 3 bases and 8 bases respectively, with 19 bases between them. DNA of the CDR3: TGTGCCAGCAGCCAGGCGATCCGGGAACAAGAAGAAAAACTGTTTTTT. It encodes CASSQAIREQEEKLFF.

This clonotype has at least ten counts. V gene TRBV29-1 combines with J gene TRBJ2-5, with D tentatively TRBD2 (6 bases). Germline loops: CDR1 SQVTM, CDR2 ANQGSEA. The CDR3 is made up of 13 amino acids. The ends were cut back, 5 bases at V and 5 bases at J, with 15 bases in the middle. The CDR3 spells CSVRDAGLETQYF. The CDR3 region has the DNA TGCAGCGTTAGGGACGCGGGACTGGAGACCCAGTACTTC.

This clonotype was counted ten times or more. The chain uses TRBV4-3 and TRBJ2-1; D possibly corresponds to TRBD1 (5 bases). Between the trimmed V and J ends, which lost 0 bases and 0 bases, there was a span of 9 bases. Germline V gene data show CDR1 as LGHNA and CDR2 as YSLEER. The CDR3 contains 16 residues. The CDR3 sequence is CASSQDGRASYNEQFF. CDR3 nucleotide sequence: TGCGCCAGCAGCCAAGATGGCAGGGCCTCCTACAATGAGCAGTTCTTC.

This clonotype was recorded at least ten times. The chain uses TRBV4-3 and TRBJ1-1; possibly TRBD1 for D (5 bases). V was shortened by 4 bases and J by 4 bases, with 16 bases between the two germline ends. Germline CDR1 is LGHNA and CDR2 is YSLEER. CDR3 length: 15 residues. CDR3 protein: CASSPGPRRGTEAFF. The CDR3 region has the DNA TGCGCCAGCAGCCCAGGACCCCGAAGGGGCACTGAAGCTTTCTTT.